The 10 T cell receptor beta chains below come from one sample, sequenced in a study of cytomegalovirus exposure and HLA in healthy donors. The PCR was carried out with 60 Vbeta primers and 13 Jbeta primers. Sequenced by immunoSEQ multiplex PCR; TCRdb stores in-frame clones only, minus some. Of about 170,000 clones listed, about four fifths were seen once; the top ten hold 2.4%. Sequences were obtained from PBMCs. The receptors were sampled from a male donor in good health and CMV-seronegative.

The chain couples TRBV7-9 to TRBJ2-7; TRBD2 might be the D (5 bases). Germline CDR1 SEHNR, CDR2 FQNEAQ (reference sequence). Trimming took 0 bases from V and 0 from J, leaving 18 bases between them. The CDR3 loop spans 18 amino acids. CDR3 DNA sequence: TGTGCCAGCAGCTTAGCACCCCACGGGGTTGCCCCCTCCTACGAGCAGTACTTC. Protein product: CASSLAPHGVAPSYEQYF.

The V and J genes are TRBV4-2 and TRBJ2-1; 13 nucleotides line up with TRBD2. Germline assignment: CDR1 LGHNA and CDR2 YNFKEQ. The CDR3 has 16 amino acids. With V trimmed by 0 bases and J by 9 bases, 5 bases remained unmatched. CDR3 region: CASSQETSGGNSEQFF. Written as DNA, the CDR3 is TGTGCCAGCAGCCAAGAGACTAGCGGGGGGAACAGTGAGCAGTTCTTC.

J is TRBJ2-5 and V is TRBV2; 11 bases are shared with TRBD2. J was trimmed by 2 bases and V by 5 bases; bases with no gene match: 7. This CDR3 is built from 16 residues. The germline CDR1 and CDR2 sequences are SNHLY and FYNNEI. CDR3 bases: TGTGCCAGCAGTTCACCGGGACTAGCGGTACAAGAGACCCAGTACTTC. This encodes CASSSPGLAVQETQYF.

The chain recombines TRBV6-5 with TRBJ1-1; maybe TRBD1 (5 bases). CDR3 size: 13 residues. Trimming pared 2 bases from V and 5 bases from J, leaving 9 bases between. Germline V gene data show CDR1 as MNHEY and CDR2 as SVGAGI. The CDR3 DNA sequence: TGTGCCAGCAGTTACAGGGGAGGGACTGAAGCTTTCTTT. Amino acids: CASSYRGGTEAFF.

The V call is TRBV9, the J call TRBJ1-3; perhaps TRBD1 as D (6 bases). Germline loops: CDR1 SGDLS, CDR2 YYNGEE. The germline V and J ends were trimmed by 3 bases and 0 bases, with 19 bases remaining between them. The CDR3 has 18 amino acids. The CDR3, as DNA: TGTGCCAGCAGCGCGGGACATCCTCGGTCATACTCTGGAAACACCATATATTTT. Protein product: CASSAGHPRSYSGNTIYF. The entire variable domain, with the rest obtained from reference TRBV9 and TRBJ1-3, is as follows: DSGVTQTPKHLITATGQRVTLRCSPRSGDLSVYWYQQSLDQGLQFLIQYYNGEERAKGNILERFSAQQFPDLHSELNLSSLELGDSALYFCASSAGHPRSYSGNTIYFGEGSWLTVV.

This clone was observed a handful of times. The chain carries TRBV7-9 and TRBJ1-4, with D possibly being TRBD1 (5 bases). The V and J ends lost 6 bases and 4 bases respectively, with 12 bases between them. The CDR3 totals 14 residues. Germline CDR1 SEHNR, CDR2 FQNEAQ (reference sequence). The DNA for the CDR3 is TGTGCCAGCAGTACGGCGGGGGGTAATGAAAAACTGTTTTTT. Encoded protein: CASSTAGGNEKLFF.

The CDR3 region has the DNA TGTGCCAGCAGCTTGGACAGGGGAGGACTTTCTTCCTGGGGCTACACCTTC. Translation: CASSLDRGGLSSWGYTF. The chain combines TRBV5-6 with TRBJ1-2, with 7 bases identical to TRBD1. Germline CDR1 reads SGHDT; CDR2 reads YYEEEE. Trimming at V came to 0 bases and at J to 8 bases, leaving 16 bases not matched to a gene. This CDR3 has 17 residues.

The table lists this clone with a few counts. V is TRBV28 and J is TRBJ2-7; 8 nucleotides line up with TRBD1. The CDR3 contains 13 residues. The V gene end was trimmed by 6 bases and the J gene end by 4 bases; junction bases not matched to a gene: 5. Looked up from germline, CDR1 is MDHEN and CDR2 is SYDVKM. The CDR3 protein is CASSPDRGYEQYF. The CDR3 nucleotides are TGTGCCAGCAGCCCCGACAGGGGTTACGAGCAGTACTTC.

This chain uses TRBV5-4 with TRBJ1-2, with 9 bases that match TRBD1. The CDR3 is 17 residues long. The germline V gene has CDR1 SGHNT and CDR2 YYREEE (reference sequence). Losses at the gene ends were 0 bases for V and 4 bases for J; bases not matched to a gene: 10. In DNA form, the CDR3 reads TGTGCCAGCAGCTTGGGGACACAGGGGGCAAAGGGCTATGGCTACACCTTC. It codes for CASSLGTQGAKGYGYTF.

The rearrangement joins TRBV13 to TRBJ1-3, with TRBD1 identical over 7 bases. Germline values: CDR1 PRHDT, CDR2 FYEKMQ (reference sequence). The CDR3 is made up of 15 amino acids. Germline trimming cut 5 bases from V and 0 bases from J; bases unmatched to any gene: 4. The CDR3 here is CASSPRQGSGNTIYF. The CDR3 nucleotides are TGTGCCAGCAGCCCGAGACAGGGCTCTGGAAACACCATATATTTT.